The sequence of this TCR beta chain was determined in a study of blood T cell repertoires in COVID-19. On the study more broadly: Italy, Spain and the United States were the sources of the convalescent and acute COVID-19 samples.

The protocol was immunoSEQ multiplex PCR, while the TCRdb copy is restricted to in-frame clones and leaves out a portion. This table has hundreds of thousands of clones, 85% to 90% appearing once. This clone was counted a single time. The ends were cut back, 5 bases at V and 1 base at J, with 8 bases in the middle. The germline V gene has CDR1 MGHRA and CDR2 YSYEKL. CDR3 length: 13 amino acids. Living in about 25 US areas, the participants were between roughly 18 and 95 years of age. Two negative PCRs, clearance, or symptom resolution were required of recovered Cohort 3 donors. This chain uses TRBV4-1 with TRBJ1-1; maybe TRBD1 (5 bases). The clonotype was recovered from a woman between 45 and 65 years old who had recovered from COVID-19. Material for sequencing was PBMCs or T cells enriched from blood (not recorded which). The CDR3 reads CASSGRENTEAFF. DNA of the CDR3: TGCGCCAGCAGCGGCAGGGAGAACACTGAAGCTTTCTTT.